Listed here are 13 T cell receptor beta chains from one sample, sequenced in a study of T-cell reconstitution after alpha-beta-depleted transplantation in children. Unique molecular identifiers were used to barcode this TCRbeta library. TCRdb fed the PCR reads into MiXCR, producing one record per CDR3 protein. The sample holds 200,000 to 250,000 distinct CDR3 sequences; roughly 9.1% are singletons and the top ten take under 40%. The source material was PBMCs, mostly from graft donor cells, sampled 360 days after TCRalphabeta/CD19-depleted stem cell transplant. These receptors all come from a male patient aged 2 to 9 who had a stem cell transplant for acute myeloid leukemia, so the T cells may come from the graft donor.

On this clonotype: A junction boundary mismatches the germline segment, possibly from a read error. This chain joins TRBV20-1 and TRBJ2-2, with 7 positions matching TRBD2. Germline values: CDR1 DFQATT, CDR2 SNEGSKA (reference sequence). The CDR3 runs to 17 residues. The DNA of the CDR3 is TGCTGTGCTACGCTCCCCGGGGAGCGGGGTAATACCGGGGAGCTGTTTTTT. This translates into CCATLPGERGNTGELFF.

The chain couples TRBV14 to TRBJ2-3; D gene unclear. The V end lost 2 bases, the J end lost 7 bases, and 22 bases lay between the germline ends. The CDR3 loop spans 17 amino acids. Germline CDR1 is SGHDN and CDR2 is FVKESK. The CDR3 spells CASSQPYFGTDEHTQYF. CDR3 DNA sequence: TGTGCCAGCAGCCAACCATACTTCGGCACGGACGAACATACGCAGTATTTT.

In this sample, this clonotype turned up a few times. V is TRBV12-3 or TRBV12-4 and J is TRBJ2-7; 7 nucleotides agree with TRBD2. There are 15 residues in the CDR3. Germline trimming cut 3 bases from V and 2 bases from J; bases unmatched to any gene: 7. The CDR3 here is CASSFGGRPPYEQYF. In nucleotides, the CDR3 is TGTGCCAGCAGTTTTGGCGGGAGACCCCCCTACGAGCAGTACTTC.

This clonotype has at least ten counts. The chain is built from TRBV20-1 and TRBJ2-4; possibly TRBD2 for D (6 bases). Germline CDR1 DFQATT, CDR2 SNEGSKA (reference sequence). The V end was cut by 1 base, the J end by 8 bases, with 12 bases between. The CDR3 runs 13 residues. CDR3 residues: CSARVGREDIQYF. The DNA for the CDR3 is TGCAGTGCTAGAGTTGGCAGGGAGGACATTCAGTACTTC.

The rearrangement joins TRBV20-1 to TRBJ2-7, with no clear D. Germline V gives CDR1 DFQATT, CDR2 SNEGSKA (reference sequence). The V end was cut by 6 bases, the J end by 6 bases, with 12 bases between. CDR3 length: 11 residues. CDR3 sequence: CSAGLRGEQYF. CDR3 in DNA: TGCAGTGCCGGATTGAGAGGCGAGCAGTACTTC.

This clonotype has a handful of counts. The chain links TRBV9 to TRBJ2-5, with 7 bases identical to TRBD2. The CDR3 is made up of 16 amino acids. Germline CDR1 SGDLS, CDR2 YYNGEE. V dropped 0 bases and J dropped 5; count of bases not matched to a gene: 10. The CDR3 spells CASSVVGGTAGETQYF. CDR3 in DNA: TGTGCCAGCAGCGTAGTCGGGGGGACGGCCGGGGAGACCCAGTACTTC.

J is TRBJ1-5 and V is TRBV3-1; D is perhaps TRBD1 (5 bases). This CDR3 has 15 residues. The V end lost 0 bases, the J end lost 7 bases, and 13 bases lay between the germline ends. CDR1 is LGHDT, CDR2 YNNKEL, per germline (reference sequence). CDR3 sequence (DNA): TGTGCCAGCAGCCAAGAAACGGGGCTCCTCCAGCCCCAGCATTTT. Residues: CASSQETGLLQPQHF.

This rearrangement joins TRBV15 to TRBJ2-1; the D is unclear. The CDR3 consists of 15 residues. Germline values: CDR1 LNHNV, CDR2 YYDKDF (reference sequence). V lost 1 base and J lost 8, with 15 bases in between. CDR3 protein: CATSRGVLPGYEQFF. The CDR3 coding sequence is TGTGCCACCAGCAGAGGGGTCCTCCCTGGCTATGAGCAGTTCTTC. The entire variable domain, with the rest obtained from reference TRBV15 and TRBJ2-1, is as follows: DAMVIQNPRYQVTQFGKPVTLSCSQTLNHNVMYWYQQKSSQAPKLLFHYYDKDFNNEADTPDNFQSRRPNTSFCFLDIRSPGLGDTAMYLCATSRGVLPGYEQFFGPGTRLTVL.

This clonotype turned up a few times. The chain combines TRBV29-1 with TRBJ2-5; D gene unclear. Germline CDR1 reads SQVTM; CDR2 reads ANQGSEA. The ends were cut back, 4 bases at V and 5 bases at J, with 14 bases in the middle. The CDR3 length is 13 residues. This CDR3 reads CSVVSGLAETQYF. The CDR3 DNA is TGCAGCGTTGTTTCGGGCCTTGCCGAGACCCAGTACTTC.

This clonotype was seen at least ten times. The CDR3, as DNA: TGTGCCAGCAGACCTCCTACTGGAGAGCAGTACTTC. This sequence encodes CASRPPTGEQYF. The chain couples TRBV6-5 to TRBJ2-7; D gene uncertain. The CDR3 has 12 residues. CDR1 and CDR2 (germline): MNHEY, SVGAGI. V was shortened by 6 bases and J by 7 bases, with 13 bases between the two germline ends.

The chain uses TRBV20-1 and TRBJ2-2; a possible D gene is TRBD1 (6 bases). Germline V gives CDR1 DFQATT, CDR2 SNEGSKA (reference sequence). V shed 4 bases and J shed 0 bases, with 9 bases lying between them. This CDR3 spans 14 amino acids. The CDR3 DNA reads as TGCAGTGCTACGGACAGAGCGAACACCGGGGAGCTGTTTTTT. It encodes CSATDRANTGELFF.

The chain couples TRBV13 to TRBJ1-1; TRBD1 aligns across 9 bases. CDR3 length: 16 amino acids. Germline V gene data show CDR1 as PRHDT and CDR2 as FYEKMQ (reference sequence). Trimming took 5 bases from V and 5 from J; bases not matched to a gene: 12. The CDR3 DNA reads TGTGCCAGCAGCAACCGGGACAGGGTACTGAGGACTGAAGCTTTCTTT. Translation: CASSNRDRVLRTEAFF.

This clonotype has ten or more counts. This chain links TRBV5-1 with TRBJ2-3, with TRBD1 as a possible D gene (5 bases). The V end was cut by 4 bases, the J end by 4 bases, with 19 bases between. The CDR3 extends over 16 amino acids. CDR1 and CDR2 (germline): SGHRS, YFSETQ. The CDR3 region is CASSHGQGRSADTQYF. CDR3 in DNA: TGCGCCAGCAGCCACGGTCAGGGTCGATCGGCAGATACGCAGTATTTT.